The entry that follows covers one T cell receptor beta chain sequence. This clonotype was counted ten times or more. Its antigen is unknown. No quality values exist for individual bases; no much larger clone is one base distant. A patient counted as having stable Graves' hyperthyroidism if no progression to ophthalmopathy occurred over 18 months of follow-up. Hyperthyroidism patients were aged 18 to 65 years and newly diagnosed, with disease duration of less than 2 months. The study excluded patients with uncontrolled infections, other autoimmune diseases, pregnancy or lactation. Clinical symptoms, serum thyroxine and TRAb, thyroid ultrasound, and orbital computed tomography formed the basis for the diagnoses. PBMCs were separated from 10 ml of fresh peripheral blood using Ficoll-Paque density gradient centrifugation. Trizol reagent was used to extract total RNA, and RNA quality was then checked on an Agilent 2100 Bioanalyzer.

This record belongs to a study of T cells in Graves' hyperthyroidism and ophthalmopathy (dated by TCRdb to between 2018 and 2021). With respect to the entire study: Peripheral blood samples were taken at initial diagnosis, before any treatment was given. The paper describes TCR Vbeta CDR3 sequencing of 140 or so peripheral blood samples, made up of about 41 ophthalmopathy patients, 70 to 75 hyperthyroidism patients and 17 progressor patients. The approximately 95 discovery patients were divided at random into training and test sets in a 7:3 ratio. After blood sampling, hyperthyroidism patients were treated with methimazole at a starting dose of 30 mg daily, and ophthalmopathy patients were treated with high-dose intravenous methylprednisolone. Whether ophthalmopathy could be predicted prospectively was tested in an independent validation cohort made up of about 20 hyperthyroidism patients plus 17 patients who later progressed to ophthalmopathy. The study also compared thyroid tissue and blood T-cell repertoires from over 5 Graves' hyperthyroidism patients. To identify TCR V-J signatures that set the groups apart, the researchers used a discovery cohort of about a hundred patients, made up of roughly 45 with Graves' ophthalmopathy and some 60 with stable Graves' hyperthyroidism. On the study overall, not on this receptor specifically: Most expanded thyroid clonotypes (frequency above 0.001) were also found in blood, which suggests that blood repertoires may mirror thyroid immune responses. During validation, the model predicted progression to ophthalmopathy a median of roughly 7.1 months ahead of onset, with more than 60% sensitivity and less than 85% specificity. No statistical method was used to set the sample size in advance, and investigators knew the group allocation. A 13 V-J signature model separated ophthalmopathy from stable hyperthyroidism, with approximately 87% sensitivity and 81% to 82% specificity in cross-validation and 80%/75% in testing.

The TCR beta CDR3 regions were amplified from RNA transcripts. The first round of RT-PCR for the TCR CDR3 was performed with the HTBI primer set and the Qiagen OneStep RT-PCR kit. Libraries were constructed in a second round of multiplex PCR, after which size selection and purification were carried out. Sequencing of the libraries was done on an Illumina HiSeq2000 using paired-end 100 bp reads. As for the original processing: SOAPnuke was used to process the raw data, throwing out any read that contained adapters or uncalled bases, had a mean Phred below 15, or lacked an exact constant-primer or identifier match. High-quality paired reads were merged using COPE v1.2.5, and each unique nucleotide sequence was defined as a clonotype. Clonotypes were aligned to IMGT TRBV, TRBD and TRBJ reference segments using MiTCR v1.1. Analysis was restricted to V-J combinations with a frequency above 0.0001, which covered about 99% of repertoires. The TCS score was defined as the ratio of F50 (clonal expansion) to E x V (chaos), calculated using BLOSUM62-based TCRdist between CDR3 peptides within each V-J. Welch's t-statistics and random forest reduced roughly 500 V-J features to around 14, which were used in a naive Bayes classifier (R e1071). The public reads were run again by TCRdb, first through fastp at Q25 and then through MiXCR, and only productive beta chains were kept. CDR3 protein duplicates are merged, each entry listing the most common genes and DNA. TCRdb's processing, not the authors' own work, is the source of the V and J calls. For this sample the table gives 300,000 to 450,000 distinct CDR3 sequences, of which approximately 15% were detected only once. The ten largest clones add up to approximately 10% of the sample.

This sequence originates from a woman aged 60-70 years with Graves' hyperthyroidism. Sequencing was performed on blood.

Read as DNA, the sequence is TGTGCCAGCAGCCAATTTGCGGGATGGGACGAGCAGTACTTC. This translates into CASSQFAGWDEQYF. The receptor chain draws on TRBV3-1 and TRBJ2-7; 6 matching bases give a weak D call of TRBD2. V gives up 2 bases and J gives up 5 bases, and the segment between their germline ends measures 13 bases. Sequences LGHDT (CDR1) and YNNKEL (CDR2) are obtained from the germline V gene (reference sequence). The CDR3 contains 14 residues, cysteine and phenylalanine counted. The sequence is cut down to CDR3 DNA, 42 bases in frame from base 1.